This TCR beta chain was identified during a study of cytomegalovirus exposure and HLA in healthy donors. The PCR had 60 Vbeta and 13 Jbeta primers. Clones were sequenced by immunoSEQ multiplex PCR, and TCRdb holds only the in-frame ones, with some missing. The data show about 160,000 clones, roughly three quarters seen once. This CDR3 region has 14 residues. Trimming pared 6 bases from V and 0 bases from J, leaving 14 bases between. CDR1 and CDR2 (germline): SQVTM, ANQGSEA. This clone has just one count. This sequence originates from a human donor in good health. Specimen: PBMCs. The chain links TRBV29-1 to TRBJ1-2; no firm D call. CDR3 region: CSVAPTSPNYGYTF. Written as DNA, the CDR3 is TGCAGCGTCGCTCCGACAAGTCCTAACTATGGCTACACCTTC.